This T cell receptor (beta chain) came from a study of blood T cell repertoires in COVID-19. CDR3 length: 15 amino acids. V was cut by 6 bases and J by 1 base, with 15 bases left in between. Germline CDR1 and CDR2: MNHEY and SVGAGI. The protocol was immunoSEQ multiplex PCR, while the TCRdb copy is restricted to in-frame clones and leaves out a portion. The sample carries roughly 120,000 clones, approximately 82% recorded once. This chain links TRBV6-5 with TRBJ1-1, with D perhaps matching TRBD1 (5 bases). The sample taken for sequencing was peripheral blood. This sequence originates from a woman aged 55 to 70 with acute or convalescent COVID-19. In DNA, the CDR3 is TGTGCCAGCAGGGTAGCGGGACTGGGGAACACTGAAGCTTTCTTT. This translates into CASRVAGLGNTEAFF.